This is a list of T cell receptor beta chains from one sample in a study of cytomegalovirus exposure and HLA in healthy donors. TCRdb's copy holds only in-frame clones and misses some; the assay was immunoSEQ multiplex PCR. The sample holds over 100,000 clones, 65% to 80% seen once. Material for sequencing was PBMCs. All receptors come from a man under 40 in good health and CMV-seropositive. The conserved cysteine and the conserved F or W are not part of the CDR3 here.

V gene	J gene	CDR3 protein
TRBV30	TRBJ2-2	AWSPGFGPGELF
TRBV7-9	TRBJ2-1	ASSESTGNNEQF
TRBV30	TRBJ1-4	AWSVRTGSHEKLF
TRBV9	TRBJ1-2	ASSVVRTANYGYT
TRBV5-6	TRBJ2-2	ASSLPEGLANTGELF
TRBV5-4	TRBJ1-6	ASSRNRQGSSYNSPLH
TRBV2	TRBJ2-7	ASGGGQPSYEQY
TRBV5-6	TRBJ2-5	ASSPPSLDQETQY
TRBV5-6	TRBJ2-5	ASSFRRSSQETQY
TRBV6-5	TRBJ2-5	ASKSPTGGKTQY
TRBV6-1	TRBJ1-4	ASSEALPSVEKLF
TRBV6-6	TRBJ2-5	ASRETGAGTQY
TRBV27	TRBJ2-7	ASSLGDRAYEQY
TRBV4-3	TRBJ2-3	ASSQDPQGGDTQY
TRBV5-3	TRBJ2-5	ARRFGDTVGAETQY
TRBV5-4	TRBJ1-2	ASSRDSRSNYGYT
TRBV5-1	TRBJ1-1	ASSGGTGSEAF
TRBV27	TRBJ2-3	ASRGGALDTDTQY
TRBV6-4	TRBJ2-2	ASSDIGAGDSTGELF
TRBV7-9	TRBJ1-4	ASSSGQDNEKLF
TRBV10-1	TRBJ2-5	ASSETSGVPETQY
TRBV2	TRBJ1-5	ARGTGTQPQH
TRBV6-5	TRBJ1-5	ASKLDRANQPQH
TRBV9	TRBJ1-5	ASSVGPGSNQPQH
TRBV9	TRBJ2-5	ASSPAAGAETQY
TRBV5-4	TRBJ1-3	ASSQGTTGLSGNTIY
TRBV9	TRBJ1-2	ASSSLTANYGYT
TRBV12-5	TRBJ1-2	ASGKDRKGYT
TRBV4-2	TRBJ2-5	ASSQGGRDRGRETQY
TRBV5-6	TRBJ2-7	ASSMGQGEQY
TRBV19	TRBJ1-1	ASSKQPGQGISEAF
TRBV7-6	TRBJ2-7	ASSLTGTSDEQY
TRBV7-9	TRBJ1-5	ASSRGGSNQPQH
TRBV5-4	TRBJ1-5	ASSLRTARNQPQH
TRBV4-1	TRBJ2-7	ASSQYDRGNTHEQY
TRBV4-3	TRBJ1-2	ASSARDSIYYGYT
TRBV5-1	TRBJ1-1	ASSLGGMDTEAF
TRBV4-3	TRBJ1-2	ASRGGSYGYT
TRBV28	TRBJ1-2	ASSSPLQGGIYGYT
TRBV28	TRBJ2-2	ASRQGKVAGELF
TRBV6-5	TRBJ1-1	ASSTIGGENTEAF
TRBV9	TRBJ2-1	ASSTSRDRGLHEQF
TRBV5-4	TRBJ1-1	ASSPGVWGTGGTEAF
TRBV10-3	TRBJ1-5	AISESQGVPPQH
TRBV5-5	TRBJ2-3	ASNLGGPSGRTDTQY
TRBV19	TRBJ2-1	ASSAGRPNGHNEQF